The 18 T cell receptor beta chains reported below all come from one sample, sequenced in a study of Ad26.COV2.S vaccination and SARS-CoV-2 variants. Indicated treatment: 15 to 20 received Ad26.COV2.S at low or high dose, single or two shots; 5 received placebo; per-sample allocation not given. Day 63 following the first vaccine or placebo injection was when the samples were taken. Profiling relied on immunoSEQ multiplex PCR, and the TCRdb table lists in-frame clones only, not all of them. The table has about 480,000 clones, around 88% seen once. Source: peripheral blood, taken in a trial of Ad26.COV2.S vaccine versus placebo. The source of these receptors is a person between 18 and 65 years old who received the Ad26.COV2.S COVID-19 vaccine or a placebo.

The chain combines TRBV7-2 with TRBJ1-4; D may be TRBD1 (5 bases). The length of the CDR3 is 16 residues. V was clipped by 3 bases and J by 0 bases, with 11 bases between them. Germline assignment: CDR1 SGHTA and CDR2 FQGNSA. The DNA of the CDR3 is TGTGCCAGCAGCTTCCAGGGCCCGACAACTAATGAAAAACTGTTTTTT. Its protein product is CASSFQGPTTNEKLFF.

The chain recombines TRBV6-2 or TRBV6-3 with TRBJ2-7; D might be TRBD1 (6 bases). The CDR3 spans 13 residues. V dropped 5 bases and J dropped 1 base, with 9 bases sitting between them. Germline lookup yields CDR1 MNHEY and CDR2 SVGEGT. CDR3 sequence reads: CASSRQESYEQYF. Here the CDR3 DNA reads TGTGCCAGCAGTCGACAGGAATCCTACGAGCAGTACTTC.

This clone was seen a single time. The CDR3 bases are TGTGCCAGCAGCTCGAGTGGGGGGTTGGGGGAGCTGTTTTTT. As protein: CASSSSGGLGELFF. The chain employs TRBV7-2 and TRBJ2-2; possible D gene TRBD2, 6 bases. Trimming took off 4 bases at V and 8 bases at J, with 14 bases between the two ends. From germline, CDR1 is SGHTA and CDR2 FQGNSA. The CDR3 extends over 14 amino acids.

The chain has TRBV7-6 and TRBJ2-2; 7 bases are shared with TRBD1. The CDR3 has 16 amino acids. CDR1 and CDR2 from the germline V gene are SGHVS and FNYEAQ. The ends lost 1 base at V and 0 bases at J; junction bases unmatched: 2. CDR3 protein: CASSLGQGTNTGELFF. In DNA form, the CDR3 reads TGTGCCAGCAGCTTAGGACAGGGAACGAACACCGGGGAGCTGTTTTTT.

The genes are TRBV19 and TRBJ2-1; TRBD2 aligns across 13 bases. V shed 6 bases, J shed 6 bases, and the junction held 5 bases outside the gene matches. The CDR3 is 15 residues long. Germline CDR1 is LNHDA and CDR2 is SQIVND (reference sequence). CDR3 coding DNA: TGTGCCAGTAGCCCGGGACTAGCGGGGCCCAATGAGCAGTTCTTC. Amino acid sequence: CASSPGLAGPNEQFF.

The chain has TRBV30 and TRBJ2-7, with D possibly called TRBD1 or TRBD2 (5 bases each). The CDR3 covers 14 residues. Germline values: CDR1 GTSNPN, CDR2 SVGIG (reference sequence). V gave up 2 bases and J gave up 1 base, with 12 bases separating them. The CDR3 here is CAWSPSGSSYEQYF. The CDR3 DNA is TGTGCCTGGAGTCCCTCAGGGAGTTCCTACGAGCAGTACTTC.

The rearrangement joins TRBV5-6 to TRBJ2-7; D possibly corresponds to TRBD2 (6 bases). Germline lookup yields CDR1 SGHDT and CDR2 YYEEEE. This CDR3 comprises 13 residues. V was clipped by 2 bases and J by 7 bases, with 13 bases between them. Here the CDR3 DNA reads TGTGCCAGCAGCTTCACGGGAGTGGGAGAGCAGTACTTC. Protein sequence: CASSFTGVGEQYF.

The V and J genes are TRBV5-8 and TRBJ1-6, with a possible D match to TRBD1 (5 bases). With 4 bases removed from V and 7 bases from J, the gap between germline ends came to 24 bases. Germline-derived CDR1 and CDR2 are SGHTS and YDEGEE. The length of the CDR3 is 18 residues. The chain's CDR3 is CASSPGQPAITRNSPLHF. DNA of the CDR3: TGTGCCAGCAGCCCGGGGCAGCCCGCAATTACTCGGAATTCACCCCTCCACTTT. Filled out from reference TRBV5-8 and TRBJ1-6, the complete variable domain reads EAGVTQSPTHLIKTRGQQATLRCSPISGHTSVYWYQQALGLGLQFLLWYDEGEERNRGNFPPRFSGRQFPNYSSELNVNALELEDSALYLCASSPGQPAITRNSPLHFGNGTRLTVT.

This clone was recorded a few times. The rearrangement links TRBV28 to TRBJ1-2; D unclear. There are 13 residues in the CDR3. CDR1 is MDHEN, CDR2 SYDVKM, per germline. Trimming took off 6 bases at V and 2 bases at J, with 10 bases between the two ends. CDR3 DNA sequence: TGTGCCAGCAGAACACAGATCAACTATGGCTACACCTTC. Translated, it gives CASRTQINYGYTF.

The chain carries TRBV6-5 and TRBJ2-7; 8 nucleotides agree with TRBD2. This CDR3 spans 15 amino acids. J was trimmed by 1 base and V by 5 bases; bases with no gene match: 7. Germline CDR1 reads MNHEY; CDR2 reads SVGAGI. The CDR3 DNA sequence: TGTGCCAGCAGTAGAGCGGGAGTGGTGTCCTACGAGCAGTACTTC. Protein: CASSRAGVVSYEQYF.

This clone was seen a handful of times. In DNA, the CDR3 is TGCGCCAGCAGCCAGTACACAGGCGTCCCTAACTATGGCTACACCTTC. This sequence encodes CASSQYTGVPNYGYTF. This chain connects TRBV4-1 to TRBJ1-2, with a tentative D call TRBD1 (5 bases). Trimming took 3 bases from V and 0 from J, leaving 14 bases between them. The CDR3 extends over 16 amino acids. Looked up from germline, CDR1 is MGHRA and CDR2 is YSYEKL.

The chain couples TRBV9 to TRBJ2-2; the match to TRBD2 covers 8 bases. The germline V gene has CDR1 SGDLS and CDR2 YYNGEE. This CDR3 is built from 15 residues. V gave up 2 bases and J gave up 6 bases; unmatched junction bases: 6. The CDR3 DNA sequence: TGTGCCAGCAGCGTGGTTAGCGGGAAGTCCGGGGAGCTGTTTTTT. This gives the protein CASSVVSGKSGELFF.

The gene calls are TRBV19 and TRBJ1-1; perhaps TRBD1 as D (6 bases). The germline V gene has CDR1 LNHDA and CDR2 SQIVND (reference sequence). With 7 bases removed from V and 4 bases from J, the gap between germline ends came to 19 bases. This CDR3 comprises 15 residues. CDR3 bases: TGTGCCAGTACTGACCGGGCAGGGGCTTTCACTGAAGCTTTCTTT. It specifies CASTDRAGAFTEAFF. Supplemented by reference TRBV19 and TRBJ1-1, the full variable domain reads DGGITQSPKYLFRKEGQNVTLSCEQNLNHDAMYWYRQDPGQGLRLIYYSQIVNDFQKGDIAEGYSVSREKKESFPLTVTSAQKNPTAFYLCASTDRAGAFTEAFFGQGTRLTVV.

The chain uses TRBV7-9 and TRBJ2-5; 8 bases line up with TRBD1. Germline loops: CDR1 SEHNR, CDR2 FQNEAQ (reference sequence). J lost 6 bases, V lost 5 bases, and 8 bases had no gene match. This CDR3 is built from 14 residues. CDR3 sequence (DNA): TGTGCCAGCAGCGCCGACAGGGGCACGAAGACCCAGTACTTC. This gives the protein CASSADRGTKTQYF.

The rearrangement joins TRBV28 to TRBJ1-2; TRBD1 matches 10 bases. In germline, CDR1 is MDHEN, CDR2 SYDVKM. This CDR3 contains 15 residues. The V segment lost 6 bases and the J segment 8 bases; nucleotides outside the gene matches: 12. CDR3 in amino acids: CASSRGDRGFRGYTF. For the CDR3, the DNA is TGTGCCAGCAGCCGGGGGGACAGGGGATTTCGAGGCTACACCTTC.

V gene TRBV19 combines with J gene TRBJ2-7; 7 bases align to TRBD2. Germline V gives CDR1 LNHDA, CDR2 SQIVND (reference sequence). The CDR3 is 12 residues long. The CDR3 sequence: CATAGELYEQYF. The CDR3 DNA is TGTGCTACGGCGGGAGAACTCTACGAGCAGTACTTC. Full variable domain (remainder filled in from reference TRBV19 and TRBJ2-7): DGGITQSPKYLFRKEGQNVTLSCEQNLNHDAMYWYRQDPGQGLRLIYYSQIVNDFQKGDIAEGYSVSREKKESFPLTVTSAQKNPTAFYLCATAGELYEQYFGPGTRLTVT.

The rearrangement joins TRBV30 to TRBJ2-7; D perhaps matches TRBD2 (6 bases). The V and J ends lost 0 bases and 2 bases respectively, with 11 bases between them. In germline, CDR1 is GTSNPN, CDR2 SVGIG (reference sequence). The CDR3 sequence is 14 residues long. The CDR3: CAWSVLGLTYEQYF. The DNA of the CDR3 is TGTGCCTGGAGTGTATTGGGACTTACCTACGAGCAGTACTTC.

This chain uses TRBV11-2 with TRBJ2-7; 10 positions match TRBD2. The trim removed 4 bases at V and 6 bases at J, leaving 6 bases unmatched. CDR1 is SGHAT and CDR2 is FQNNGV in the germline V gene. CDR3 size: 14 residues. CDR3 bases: TGTGCCAGCAGCTCTCCTAGCGGGAGACGCGAGCAGTACTTC. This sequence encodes CASSSPSGRREQYF.